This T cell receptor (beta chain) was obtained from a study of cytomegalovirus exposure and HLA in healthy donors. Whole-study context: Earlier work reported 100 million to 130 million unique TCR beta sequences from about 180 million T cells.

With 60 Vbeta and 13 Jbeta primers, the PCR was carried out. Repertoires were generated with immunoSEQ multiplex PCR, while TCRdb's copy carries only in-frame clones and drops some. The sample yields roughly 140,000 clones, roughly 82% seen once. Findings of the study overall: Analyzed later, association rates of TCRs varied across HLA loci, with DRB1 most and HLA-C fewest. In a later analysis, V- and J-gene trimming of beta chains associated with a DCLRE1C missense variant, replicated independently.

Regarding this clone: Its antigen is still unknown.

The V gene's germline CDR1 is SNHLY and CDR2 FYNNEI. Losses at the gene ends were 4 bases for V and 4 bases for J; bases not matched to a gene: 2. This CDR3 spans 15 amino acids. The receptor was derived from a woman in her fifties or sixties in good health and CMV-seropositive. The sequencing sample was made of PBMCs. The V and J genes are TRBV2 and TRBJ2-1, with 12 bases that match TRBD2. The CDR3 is CASSVTSGGYNEQFF. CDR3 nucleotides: TGTGCCAGCAGTGTGACTAGCGGGGGTTACAATGAGCAGTTCTTC.